This TCR beta chain was profiled in a study of shared clonotypes between healthy human individuals. Study information: Three plates each covered CD4 naive and memory; CD8 naive two, CD8 memory one. Whole-study results and caveats: Sampling covered blood only; tissue repertoires likely differ.

CDR1 is LNHNV and CDR2 is YYDKDF in the germline V gene (reference sequence). The V gene lost 6 bases and the J gene lost 1 base, with 16 bases spanning the gap. This CDR3 has 15 residues. Clones were read by immunoSEQ multiplex PCR, and TCRdb kept only the in-frame ones, dropping some. The table has around 990,000 clones, approximately 80% seen once. Donors comprised only Caucasian adults living in Nashville, Tennessee. This clone showed up just once. Its antigen remains unknown. J is TRBJ2-7 and V is TRBV15; D not resolved. The sequence derives from a young man in good health. Some clones in this sample may be carry-over from other donors' samples. The sequencing input was memory CD4+ T cells from PBMCs. Subset defined: CD45RA-negative fraction. The DNA for the CDR3 is TGTGCCACCAGAGTCGGCGTTGCCCTTTCCTACGAGCAGTACTTC. It is translated as CATRVGVALSYEQYF.